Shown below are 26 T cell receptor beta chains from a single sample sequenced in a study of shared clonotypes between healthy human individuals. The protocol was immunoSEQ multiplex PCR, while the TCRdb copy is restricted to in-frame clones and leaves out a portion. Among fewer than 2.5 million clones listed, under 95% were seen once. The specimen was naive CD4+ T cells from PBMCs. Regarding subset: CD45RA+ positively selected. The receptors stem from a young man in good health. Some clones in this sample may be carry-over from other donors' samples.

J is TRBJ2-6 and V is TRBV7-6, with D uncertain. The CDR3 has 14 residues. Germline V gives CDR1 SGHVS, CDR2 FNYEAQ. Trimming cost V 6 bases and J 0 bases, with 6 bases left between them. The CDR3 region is CASRASSGANVLTF. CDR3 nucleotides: TGTGCCAGCAGAGCCAGCTCTGGGGCCAACGTCCTGACTTTC. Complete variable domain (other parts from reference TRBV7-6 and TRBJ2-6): GAGVSQSPRYKVTKRGQDVALRCDPISGHVSLYWYRQALGQGPEFLTYFNYEAQQDKSGLPNDRFSAERPEGSISTLTIQRTEQRDSAMYRCASRASSGANVLTFGAGSRLTVL.

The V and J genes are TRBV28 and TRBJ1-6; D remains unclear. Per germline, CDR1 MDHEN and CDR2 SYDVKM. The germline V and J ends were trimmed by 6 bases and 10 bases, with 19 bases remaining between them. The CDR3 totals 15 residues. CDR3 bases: TGTGCCAGCAGCAAGACGGGCCTCTTGGGGTCACCCCTCCACTTT. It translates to CASSKTGLLGSPLHF.

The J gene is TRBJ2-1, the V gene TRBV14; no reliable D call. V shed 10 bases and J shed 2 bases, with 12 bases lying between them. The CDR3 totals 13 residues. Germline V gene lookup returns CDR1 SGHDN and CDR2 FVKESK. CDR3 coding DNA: TGTGCCACCGCCAGGATGGCCTACAATGAGCAGTTCTTC. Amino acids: CATARMAYNEQFF.

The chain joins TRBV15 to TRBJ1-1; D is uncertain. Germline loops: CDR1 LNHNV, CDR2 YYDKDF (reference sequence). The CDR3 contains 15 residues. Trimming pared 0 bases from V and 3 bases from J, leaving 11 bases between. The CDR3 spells CATSREGGLYTEAFF. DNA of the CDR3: TGTGCCACCAGCAGAGAGGGAGGGCTTTACACTGAAGCTTTCTTT.

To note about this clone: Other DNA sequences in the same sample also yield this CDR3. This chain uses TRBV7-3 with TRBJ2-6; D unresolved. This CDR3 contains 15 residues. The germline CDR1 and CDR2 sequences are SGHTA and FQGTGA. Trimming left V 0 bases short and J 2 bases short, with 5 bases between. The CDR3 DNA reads TGTGCCAGCAGCTTAACGGGTGCTGGGGCCAACGTCCTGACTTTC. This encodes CASSLTGAGANVLTF.

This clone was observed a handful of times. In DNA, the CDR3 is TGTGCCAGCAGTTATCAGCAGGGGTCGAACACTGAAGCTTTCTTT. It codes for CASSYQQGSNTEAFF. The chain recombines TRBV2 with TRBJ1-1; D may be TRBD1 (6 bases). Between the trimmed V and J ends, which lost 5 bases and 1 base, there was a span of 14 bases. CDR1 and CDR2 from the germline V gene are SNHLY and FYNNEI. CDR3 length: 15 amino acids. Full variable domain (outside the CDR3, taken from reference TRBV2 and TRBJ1-1): EPEVTQTPSHQVTQMGQEVILRCVPISNHLYFYWYRQILGQKVEFLVSFYNNEISEKSEIFDDQFSVERPDGSNFTLKIRSTKLEDSAMYFCASSYQQGSNTEAFFGQGTRLTVV.

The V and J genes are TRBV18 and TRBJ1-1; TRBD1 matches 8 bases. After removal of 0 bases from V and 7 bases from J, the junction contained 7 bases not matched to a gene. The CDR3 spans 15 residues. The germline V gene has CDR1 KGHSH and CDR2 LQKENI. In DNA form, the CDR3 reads TGTGCCAGCTCACCACCGTCCGGACAGGGCGATGAAGCTTTCTTT. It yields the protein CASSPPSGQGDEAFF.

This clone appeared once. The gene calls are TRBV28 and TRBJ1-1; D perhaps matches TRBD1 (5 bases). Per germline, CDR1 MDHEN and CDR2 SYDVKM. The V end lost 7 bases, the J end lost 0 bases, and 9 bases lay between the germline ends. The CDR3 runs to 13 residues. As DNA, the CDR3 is TGTGCCAGCAACCCGGACATGAACACTGAAGCTTTCTTT. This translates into CASNPDMNTEAFF.

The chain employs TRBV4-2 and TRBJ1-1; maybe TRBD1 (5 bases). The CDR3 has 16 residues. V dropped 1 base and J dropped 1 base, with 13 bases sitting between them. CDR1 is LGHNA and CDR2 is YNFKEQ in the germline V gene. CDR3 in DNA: TGTGCCAGCAGCCAAGGGATGCGGACATCGAACACTGAAGCTTTCTTT. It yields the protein CASSQGMRTSNTEAFF.

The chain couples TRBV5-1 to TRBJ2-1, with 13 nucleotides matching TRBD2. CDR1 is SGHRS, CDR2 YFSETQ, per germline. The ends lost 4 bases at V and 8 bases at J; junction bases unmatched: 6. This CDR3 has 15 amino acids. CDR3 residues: CASSNGLAGDYEQFF. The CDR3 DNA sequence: TGCGCCAGCAGCAACGGACTAGCGGGAGACTATGAGCAGTTCTTC.

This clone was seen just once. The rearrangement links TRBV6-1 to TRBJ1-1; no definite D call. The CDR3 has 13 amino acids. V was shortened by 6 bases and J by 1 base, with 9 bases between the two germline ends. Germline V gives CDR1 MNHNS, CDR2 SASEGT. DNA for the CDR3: TGTGCCAGCAGAGGACGGTCGAACACTGAAGCTTTCTTT. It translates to CASRGRSNTEAFF.

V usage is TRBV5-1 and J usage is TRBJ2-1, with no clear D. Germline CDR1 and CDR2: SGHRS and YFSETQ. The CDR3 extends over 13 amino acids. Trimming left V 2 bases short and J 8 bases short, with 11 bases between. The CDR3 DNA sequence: TGCGCCAGCAGCTTTGGCTCTGCTGATGAGCAGTTCTTC. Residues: CASSFGSADEQFF.

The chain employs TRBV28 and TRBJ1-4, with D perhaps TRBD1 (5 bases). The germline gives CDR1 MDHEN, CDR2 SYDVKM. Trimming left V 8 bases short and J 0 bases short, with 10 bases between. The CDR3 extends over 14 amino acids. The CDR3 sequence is CASAGTPTNEKLFF. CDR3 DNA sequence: TGTGCCAGCGCCGGGACGCCAACTAATGAAAAACTGTTTTTT.

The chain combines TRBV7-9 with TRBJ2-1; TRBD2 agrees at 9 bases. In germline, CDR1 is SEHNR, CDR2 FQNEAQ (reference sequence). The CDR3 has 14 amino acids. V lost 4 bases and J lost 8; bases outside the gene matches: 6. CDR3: CASSSLAGRDEQFF. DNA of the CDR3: TGTGCCAGCAGCTCCCTAGCGGGACGCGATGAGCAGTTCTTC.

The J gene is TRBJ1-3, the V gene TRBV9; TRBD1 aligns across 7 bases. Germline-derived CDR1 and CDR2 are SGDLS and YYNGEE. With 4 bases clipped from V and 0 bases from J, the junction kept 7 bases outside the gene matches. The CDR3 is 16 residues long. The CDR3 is CASSLGDSLSGNTIYF. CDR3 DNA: TGTGCCAGCAGCCTCGGGGACAGCCTCTCTGGAAACACCATATATTTT.

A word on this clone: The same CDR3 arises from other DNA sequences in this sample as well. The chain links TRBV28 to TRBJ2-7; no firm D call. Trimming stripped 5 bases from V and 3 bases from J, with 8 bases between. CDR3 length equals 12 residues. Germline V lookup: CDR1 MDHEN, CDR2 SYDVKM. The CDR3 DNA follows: TGTGCCAGCAGTCTTGGACGCTACGAGCAGTACTTC. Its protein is CASSLGRYEQYF. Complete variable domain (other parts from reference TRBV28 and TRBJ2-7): DVKVTQSSRYLVKRTGEKVFLECVQDMDHENMFWYRQDPGLGLRLIYFSYDVKMKEKGDIPEGYSVSREKKERFSLILESASTNQTSMYLCASSLGRYEQYFGPGTRLTVT.

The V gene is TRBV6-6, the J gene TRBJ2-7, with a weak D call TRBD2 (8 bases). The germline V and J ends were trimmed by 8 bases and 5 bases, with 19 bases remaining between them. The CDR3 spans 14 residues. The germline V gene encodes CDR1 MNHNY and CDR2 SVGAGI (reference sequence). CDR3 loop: CASGGQRERDEQYF. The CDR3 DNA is TGTGCCAGCGGGGGACAGCGGGAGAGGGACGAGCAGTACTTC.

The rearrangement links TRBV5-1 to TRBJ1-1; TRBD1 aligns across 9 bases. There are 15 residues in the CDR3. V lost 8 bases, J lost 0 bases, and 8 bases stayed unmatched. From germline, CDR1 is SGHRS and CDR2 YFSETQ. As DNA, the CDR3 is TGCGCCAGTAACACAGGGGGCCCCCTGAACACTGAAGCTTTCTTT. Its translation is CASNTGGPLNTEAFF.

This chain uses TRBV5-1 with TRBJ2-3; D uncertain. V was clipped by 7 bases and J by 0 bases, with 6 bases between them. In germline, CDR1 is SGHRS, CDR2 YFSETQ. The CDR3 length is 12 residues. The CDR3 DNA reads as TGCGCCAGCCAAGGAAGCACAGATACGCAGTATTTT. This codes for CASQGSTDTQYF.

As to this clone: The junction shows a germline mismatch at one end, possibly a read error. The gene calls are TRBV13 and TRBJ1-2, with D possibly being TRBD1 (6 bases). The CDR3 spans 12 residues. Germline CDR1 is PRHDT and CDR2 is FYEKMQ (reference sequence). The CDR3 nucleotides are TGTGCAAGCAGGGGAGGGCCGGGTGGCTACACCTTC. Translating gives CASRGGPGGYTF.

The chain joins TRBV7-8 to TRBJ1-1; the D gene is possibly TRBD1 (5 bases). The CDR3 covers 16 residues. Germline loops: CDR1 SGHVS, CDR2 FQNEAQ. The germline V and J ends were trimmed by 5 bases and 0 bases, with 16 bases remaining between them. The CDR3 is CASSLMAGGVNTEAFF. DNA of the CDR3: TGTGCCAGCAGCCTCATGGCGGGAGGGGTGAACACTGAAGCTTTCTTT.

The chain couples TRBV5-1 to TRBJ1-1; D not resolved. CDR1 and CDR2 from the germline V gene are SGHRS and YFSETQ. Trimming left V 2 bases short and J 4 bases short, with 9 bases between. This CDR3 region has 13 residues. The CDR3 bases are TGCGCCAGCAGCTTAGGGCAGACCACTGAAGCTTTCTTT. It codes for CASSLGQTTEAFF.

CDR3 amino acids: CSVGRLTHEQYF. Written as DNA, the CDR3 is TGCAGCGTAGGACGGCTTACTCACGAGCAGTACTTC. The V gene is TRBV29-1, the J gene TRBJ2-7; D is unresolved. V was clipped by 6 bases and J by 5 bases, with 14 bases between them. This CDR3 has 12 residues. The germline V gene has CDR1 SQVTM and CDR2 ANQGSEA.

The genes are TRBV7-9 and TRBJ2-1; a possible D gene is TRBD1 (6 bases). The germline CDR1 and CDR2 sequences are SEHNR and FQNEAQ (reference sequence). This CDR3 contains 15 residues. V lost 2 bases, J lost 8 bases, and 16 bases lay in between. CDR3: CASSLLGQPLDEQFF. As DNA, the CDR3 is TGTGCCAGCAGCTTATTAGGACAGCCCTTGGATGAGCAGTTCTTC.

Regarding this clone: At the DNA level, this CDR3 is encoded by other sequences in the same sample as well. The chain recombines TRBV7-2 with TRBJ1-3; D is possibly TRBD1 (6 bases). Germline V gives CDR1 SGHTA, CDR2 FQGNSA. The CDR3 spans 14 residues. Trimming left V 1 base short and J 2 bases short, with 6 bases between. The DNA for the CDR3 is TGTGCCAGCAGCTTAGGGACAGCTGGAAACACCATATATTTT. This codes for CASSLGTAGNTIYF.

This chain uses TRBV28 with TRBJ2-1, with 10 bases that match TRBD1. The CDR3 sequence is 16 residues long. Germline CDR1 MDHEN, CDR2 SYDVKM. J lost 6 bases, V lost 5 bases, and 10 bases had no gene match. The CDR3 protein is CASSTTGTGAPNEQFF. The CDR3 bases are TGTGCCAGCAGTACCACCGGGACAGGGGCCCCCAATGAGCAGTTCTTC.